Shown below are 8 T cell receptor beta chains from a single sample sequenced in a study of blood T cell repertoires in COVID-19 (dated by TCRdb to 2019 to 2021). Libraries came from the immunoSEQ multiplex PCR assay. TCRdb holds this immuneACCESS table with in-frame rearrangements only. Some clones are missing; in checked studies, unresolved V genes explain under half, and the rest has no known cause. The sample yields 140,000 to 150,000 clones; over 60% were counted once. The ten largest clones take up roughly 17% of the sample. The specimen sequenced was peripheral blood. These receptors were obtained from a man aged 45 to 65 with acute or convalescent COVID-19.

The V call is TRBV5-1, the J call TRBJ1-2; TRBD1 might be the D (6 bases). V lost 4 bases and J 6 bases, leaving 19 bases between the germline ends. Germline V gene lookup returns CDR1 SGHRS and CDR2 YFSETQ. CDR3 length: 15 amino acids. The DNA of the CDR3 is TGCGCCAGCAGCCCCTATGGTGGGGGGGCGGATGGCTACACCTTC. It codes for CASSPYGGGADGYTF.

This rearrangement joins TRBV9 to TRBJ2-1; TRBD2 matches at 12 bases. This CDR3 comprises 17 residues. The germline V gene has CDR1 SGDLS and CDR2 YYNGEE. Unmatched junction bases numbered 7, after V lost 4 bases and J lost 2 bases. Here the CDR3 reads CASSPSSGGATYNEQFF. The CDR3, as DNA: TGTGCCAGCAGCCCCTCTAGCGGGGGGGCTACCTACAATGAGCAGTTCTTC.

The chain is built from TRBV19 and TRBJ1-1, with D possibly matching TRBD1 (5 bases). V lost 3 bases and J 1 base, leaving 9 bases between the germline ends. The CDR3 spans 14 residues. Germline values: CDR1 LNHDA, CDR2 SQIVND (reference sequence). The chain's CDR3 is CASSIQGSNTEAFF. The CDR3 DNA is TGTGCCAGTAGTATCCAGGGCTCGAACACTGAAGCTTTCTTT. Filled out from reference TRBV19 and TRBJ1-1, the complete variable domain reads DGGITQSPKYLFRKEGQNVTLSCEQNLNHDAMYWYRQDPGQGLRLIYYSQIVNDFQKGDIAEGYSVSREKKESFPLTVTSAQKNPTAFYLCASSIQGSNTEAFFGQGTRLTVV.

The chain couples TRBV5-1 to TRBJ1-3, with 8 bases identical to TRBD1. The V and J ends lost 3 bases and 3 bases, in that order; junction bases with no gene match: 11. This CDR3 spans 17 amino acids. Per germline, CDR1 SGHRS and CDR2 YFSETQ. In DNA, the CDR3 is TGCGCCAGCAGCTCACTACAGGGACAGGAGGGTGGAAACACCATATATTTT. This gives the protein CASSSLQGQEGGNTIYF.

This clone appeared a few times. This chain links TRBV24-1 with TRBJ2-3; the D gene is possibly TRBD1 (5 bases). Trimming left V 4 bases short and J 2 bases short, with 12 bases between. Germline V CDR1 and CDR2: KGHDR, SFDVKD. The CDR3 has 15 amino acids. In DNA, the CDR3 is TGTGCCACCAGTGAAAGGGGCCGATCCACAGATACGCAGTATTTT. Translated: CATSERGRSTDTQYF.

J is TRBJ1-1 and V is TRBV28; no clear D. Germline V gives CDR1 MDHEN, CDR2 SYDVKM. This CDR3 is 12 amino acids long. Trimming removed 2 bases at V and 8 bases at J, with 9 bases between. The CDR3, as DNA: TGTGCCAGCAGTTTAAAAGGGAGAGAAGCTTTCTTT. Protein: CASSLKGREAFF.

The chain uses TRBV24-1 and TRBJ1-2, with 9 bases that match TRBD1. Germline CDR1 reads KGHDR; CDR2 reads SFDVKD. The CDR3 sequence is 13 residues long. Unmatched junction bases numbered 2, after V lost 3 bases and J lost 7 bases. The CDR3 DNA reads as TGTGCCACCAGTGATGGGGACAGGGTTGGCTACACCTTC. It specifies CATSDGDRVGYTF.

There are a few counts of this clone. The rearrangement links TRBV5-6 to TRBJ1-5; TRBD1 is a possible D gene (5 bases). CDR1 and CDR2 (germline): SGHDT, YYEEEE. The CDR3 is made up of 16 amino acids. Trimming took off 0 bases at V and 2 bases at J, with 12 bases between the two ends. CDR3 protein: CASSLGGLGRNQPQHF. The DNA of the CDR3 is TGTGCCAGCAGCTTGGGGGGCTTGGGCCGCAATCAGCCCCAGCATTTT.